These 14 T cell receptor beta chains came from one sample sequenced in a study of blood T cell repertoires in COVID-19. Using immunoSEQ multiplex PCR, the repertoire was profiled, and TCRdb retains in-frame clones only, with some absent. This table holds roughly 200,000 clones, roughly 86% found once. Sequencing used PBMCs or T cells enriched from blood (not recorded which). Receptors originate from a man aged 18 to 29 with acute COVID-19.

This sequence joins TRBV30 and TRBJ1-1, with TRBD1 matching over 11 bases. The CDR3 sequence is 13 residues long. J was trimmed by 6 bases and V by 3 bases; bases with no gene match: 3. Per germline, CDR1 GTSNPN and CDR2 SVGIG (reference sequence). This chain's CDR3 is CAWRGQGASEAFF. The CDR3 DNA reads as TGTGCCTGGAGAGGACAGGGGGCCTCTGAAGCTTTCTTT.

V gene TRBV10-3 combines with J gene TRBJ2-5, with a weak D call TRBD1 (5 bases). Germline V lookup: CDR1 ENHRY, CDR2 SYGVKD. The germline V and J ends were trimmed by 11 bases and 5 bases, with 21 bases remaining between them. The CDR3 runs to 14 residues. This CDR3 reads CAAKNPGYFETQYF. DNA of the CDR3: TGTGCCGCAAAGAACCCAGGGTATTTTGAGACCCAGTACTTC.

The chain recombines TRBV18 with TRBJ2-5; no clear D. Germline V lookup: CDR1 KGHSH, CDR2 LQKENI. The V end was cut by 3 bases, the J end by 3 bases, with 5 bases between. CDR3 size: 12 residues. This chain's CDR3 is CASSPQKETQYF. CDR3 DNA sequence: TGTGCCAGCTCACCCCAGAAAGAGACCCAGTACTTC.

This clone appeared a few times. The chain couples TRBV6-5 to TRBJ1-6; a weak D match, TRBD1 (6 bases). This CDR3 has 14 residues. CDR1 and CDR2 (germline): MNHEY, SVGAGI. Trimming cost V 5 bases and J 7 bases, with 12 bases left between them. Written as DNA, the CDR3 is TGTGCCAGCAGTCCGGGACACGAGAATTCACCCCTCCACTTT. The encoded protein is CASSPGHENSPLHF.

The chain couples TRBV6-5 to TRBJ2-1; 12 bases fit TRBD2. The CDR3 contains 15 residues. V lost 5 bases to trimming and J lost 9 bases; unmatched junction nucleotides: 8. Germline lookup yields CDR1 MNHEY and CDR2 SVGAGI. The CDR3 coding sequence is TGTGCCAGCAGTCCGACTAGCGGGAGTCCTGGTGAGCAGTTCTTC. Its translation is CASSPTSGSPGEQFF.

The chain uses TRBV9 and TRBJ2-2; 9 nucleotides line up with TRBD1. In germline, CDR1 is SGDLS, CDR2 YYNGEE. This CDR3 has 16 amino acids. V dropped 7 bases and J dropped 1; count of bases not matched to a gene: 8. The DNA of the CDR3 is TGTGCCAGCGGACTGACAGGGGGGTTGAACACCGGGGAGCTGTTTTTT. Translating it yields CASGLTGGLNTGELFF.

The chain couples TRBV6-5 to TRBJ1-6, with 7 positions matching TRBD1. The CDR3 contains 12 residues. The junction had 8 bases not matched to a gene; V was cut back by 9 bases and J by 12 bases. Per germline, CDR1 MNHEY and CDR2 SVGAGI. The CDR3 reads CASHHRGGPLHF. The CDR3 DNA reads TGTGCCAGTCACCACAGGGGCGGACCCCTCCACTTT.

The J gene is TRBJ2-3, the V gene TRBV4-2; 9 nucleotides match TRBD1. Germline lookup yields CDR1 LGHNA and CDR2 YNFKEQ. This CDR3 comprises 17 residues. The junction had 11 bases not matched to a gene; V was cut back by 5 bases and J by 2 bases. The CDR3 DNA is TGTGCCAGCAGCTCCCTTCGGACAGGGGACCCCACAGATACGCAGTATTTT. This codes for CASSSLRTGDPTDTQYF.

The chain recombines TRBV27 with TRBJ1-6, with D unclear. Trimming stripped 2 bases from V and 11 bases from J, with 4 bases between. The CDR3 totals 11 residues. Germline CDR1 and CDR2: MNHEY and SMNVEV (reference sequence). DNA of the CDR3: TGTGCCAGCAGTTTAGAGGCACCCCTCCACTTT. Translation gives CASSLEAPLHF.

This clone was seen once. The chain links TRBV6-2 or TRBV6-3 to TRBJ2-1, with TRBD1 matching 7 bases. V was pared by 6 bases and J by 12 bases, with 8 bases of the junction left unmatched. CDR3 length equals 12 residues. Germline CDR1 and CDR2: MNHEY and SVGEGT. The CDR3 sequence is CASSQDRSRQFF. CDR3 nucleotide sequence: TGTGCCAGCAGCCAGGACAGGTCGCGGCAGTTCTTC.

This rearrangement joins TRBV4-1 to TRBJ1-6; weak D call: TRBD1 (5 bases). Germline CDR1 MGHRA, CDR2 YSYEKL. Trimming stripped 2 bases from V and 8 bases from J, with 13 bases between. The CDR3 runs to 15 residues. The CDR3 bases are TGCGCCAGCAGCCAACGGACCGGGGGGGATTCACCCCTCCACTTT. The encoded protein is CASSQRTGGDSPLHF.

CDR3 DNA sequence: TGCGCCAGCAGCTTGGGAGACAGGGACACCGGGGAGCTGTTTTTT. Residues: CASSLGDRDTGELFF. The chain joins TRBV5-1 to TRBJ2-2, with 7 bases that match TRBD1. The CDR3 covers 15 residues. V lost 0 bases and J lost 3; bases outside the gene matches: 2. In germline, CDR1 is SGHRS, CDR2 YFSETQ. The complete variable domain, with remaining parts taken from reference TRBV5-1 and TRBJ2-2, reads KAGVTQTPRYLIKTRGQQVTLSCSPISGHRSVSWYQQTPGQGLQFLFEYFSETQRNKGNFPGRFSGRQFSNSRSEMNVSTLELGDSALYLCASSLGDRDTGELFFGEGSRLTVL.

This chain joins TRBV5-6 and TRBJ2-7; no definite D call. The CDR3 runs to 13 residues. Germline values: CDR1 SGHDT, CDR2 YYEEEE. V gave up 1 base and J gave up 3 bases, with 8 bases separating them. The DNA for the CDR3 is TGTGCCAGCAGCTTGAGCTATAACTACGAGCAGTACTTC. It translates to CASSLSYNYEQYF.

This clone has a single count. The rearrangement uses TRBV4-1 and TRBJ1-5; 9 nucleotides agree with TRBD1. Germline trimming cut 4 bases from V and 4 bases from J; bases unmatched to any gene: 5. CDR1 MGHRA and CDR2 YSYEKL come from the germline V gene. The CDR3 totals 15 residues. CDR3 sequence (DNA): TGCGCCAGCAGCCTGGGACAGGGATGGAATCAGCCCCAGCATTTT. It encodes CASSLGQGWNQPQHF.